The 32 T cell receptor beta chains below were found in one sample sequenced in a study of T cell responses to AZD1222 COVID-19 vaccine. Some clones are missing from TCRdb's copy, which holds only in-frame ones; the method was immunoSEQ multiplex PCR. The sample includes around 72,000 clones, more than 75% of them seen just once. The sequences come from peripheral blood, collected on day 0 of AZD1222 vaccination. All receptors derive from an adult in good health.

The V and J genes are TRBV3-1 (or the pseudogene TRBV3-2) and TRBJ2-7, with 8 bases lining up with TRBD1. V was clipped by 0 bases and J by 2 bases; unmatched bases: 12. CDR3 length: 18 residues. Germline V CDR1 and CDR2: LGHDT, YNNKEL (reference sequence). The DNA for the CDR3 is TGTGCCAGCAGCCAAGACCGCCCGCACAGGGGGAGAACCTACGAGCAGTACTTC. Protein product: CASSQDRPHRGRTYEQYF.

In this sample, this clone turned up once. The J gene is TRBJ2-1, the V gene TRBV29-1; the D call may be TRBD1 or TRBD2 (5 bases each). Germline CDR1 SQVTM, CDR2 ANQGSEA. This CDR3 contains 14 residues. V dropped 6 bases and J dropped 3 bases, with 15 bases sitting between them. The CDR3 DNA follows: TGCAGCGTCCCCCGAGGGGACGTCTACAATGAGCAGTTCTTC. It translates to CSVPRGDVYNEQFF.

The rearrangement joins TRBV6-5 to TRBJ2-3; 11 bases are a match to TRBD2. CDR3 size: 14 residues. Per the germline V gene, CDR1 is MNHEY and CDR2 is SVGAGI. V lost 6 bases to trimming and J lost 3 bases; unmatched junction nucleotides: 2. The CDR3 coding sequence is TGTGCCAGCAGACTAGCGGGGGTTACAGATACGCAGTATTTT. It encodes CASRLAGVTDTQYF.

CDR3 residues: CASSLKQANTEAFF. In DNA form, the CDR3 reads TGTGCCAGCAGCTTGAAACAGGCGAACACTGAAGCTTTCTTT. The chain uses TRBV5-4 and TRBJ1-1; the D gene is possibly TRBD1 (5 bases). The length of the CDR3 is 14 residues. Germline CDR1 and CDR2: SGHNT and YYREEE (reference sequence). Deletions cut 1 base from V and 1 base from J, with 8 bases between.

This CDR3 is CAGDRGLSSYEQYF. The CDR3 bases are TGTGCCGGTGACAGGGGGCTGAGCTCCTACGAGCAGTACTTC. The rearrangement uses TRBV30 and TRBJ2-7; TRBD1 matches at 10 bases. Germline V gene data show CDR1 as GTSNPN and CDR2 as SVGIG (reference sequence). V was clipped by 8 bases and J by 0 bases; unmatched bases: 7. The CDR3 is 14 amino acids.

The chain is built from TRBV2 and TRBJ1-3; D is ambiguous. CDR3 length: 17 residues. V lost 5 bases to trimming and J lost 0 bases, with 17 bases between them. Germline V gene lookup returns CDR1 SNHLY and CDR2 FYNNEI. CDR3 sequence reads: CASSPPRAPTSGNTIYF. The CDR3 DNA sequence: TGTGCCAGCAGTCCCCCCCGGGCACCGACCTCTGGAAACACCATATATTTT.

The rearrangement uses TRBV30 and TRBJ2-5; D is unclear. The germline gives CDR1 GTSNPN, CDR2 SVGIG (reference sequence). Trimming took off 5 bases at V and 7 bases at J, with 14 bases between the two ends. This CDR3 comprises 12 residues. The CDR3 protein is CAWRERAPTQYF. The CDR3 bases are TGTGCCTGGCGAGAAAGGGCCCCGACCCAGTACTTC.

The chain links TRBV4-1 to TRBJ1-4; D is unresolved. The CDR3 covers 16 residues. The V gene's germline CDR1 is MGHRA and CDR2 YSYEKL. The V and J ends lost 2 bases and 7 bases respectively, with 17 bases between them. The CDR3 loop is CASSQSSWGAGEKLFF. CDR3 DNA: TGCGCCAGCAGCCAATCCAGTTGGGGAGCCGGTGAAAAACTGTTTTTT.

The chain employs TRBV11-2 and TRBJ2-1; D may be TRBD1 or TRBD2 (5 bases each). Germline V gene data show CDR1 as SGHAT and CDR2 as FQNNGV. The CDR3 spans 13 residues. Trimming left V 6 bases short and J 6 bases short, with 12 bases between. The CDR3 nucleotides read TGTGCCAGCAGGCAAAGAGGGGTCAATGAGCAGTTCTTC. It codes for CASRQRGVNEQFF. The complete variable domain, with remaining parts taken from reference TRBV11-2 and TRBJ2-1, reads EAGVAQSPRYKIIEKRQSVAFWCNPISGHATLYWYQQILGQGPKLLIQFQNNGVVDDSQLPKDRFSAERLKGVDSTLKIQPAKLEDSAVYLCASRQRGVNEQFFGPGTRLTVL.

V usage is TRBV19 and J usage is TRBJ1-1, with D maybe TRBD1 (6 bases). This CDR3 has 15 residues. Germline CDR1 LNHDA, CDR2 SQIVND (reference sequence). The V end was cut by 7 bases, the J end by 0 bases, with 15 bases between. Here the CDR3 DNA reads TGTGCCAGTACCATAGGACAGAATCTGAACACTGAAGCTTTCTTT. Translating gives CASTIGQNLNTEAFF. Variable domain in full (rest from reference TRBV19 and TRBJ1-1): DGGITQSPKYLFRKEGQNVTLSCEQNLNHDAMYWYRQDPGQGLRLIYYSQIVNDFQKGDIAEGYSVSREKKESFPLTVTSAQKNPTAFYLCASTIGQNLNTEAFFGQGTRLTVV.

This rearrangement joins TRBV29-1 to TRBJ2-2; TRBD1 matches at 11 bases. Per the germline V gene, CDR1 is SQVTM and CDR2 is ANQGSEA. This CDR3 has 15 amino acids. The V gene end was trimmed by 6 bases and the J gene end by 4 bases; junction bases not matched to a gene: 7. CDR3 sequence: CSVGQGALITGELFF. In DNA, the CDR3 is TGCAGCGTCGGACAGGGGGCGCTTATCACCGGGGAGCTGTTTTTT.

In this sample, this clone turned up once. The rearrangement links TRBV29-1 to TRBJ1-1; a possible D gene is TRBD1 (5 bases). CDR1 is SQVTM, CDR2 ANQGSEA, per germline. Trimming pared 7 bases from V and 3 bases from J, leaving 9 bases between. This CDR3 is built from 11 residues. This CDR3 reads CSGIRDTEAFF. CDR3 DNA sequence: TGCAGCGGTATCAGGGACACTGAAGCTTTCTTT.

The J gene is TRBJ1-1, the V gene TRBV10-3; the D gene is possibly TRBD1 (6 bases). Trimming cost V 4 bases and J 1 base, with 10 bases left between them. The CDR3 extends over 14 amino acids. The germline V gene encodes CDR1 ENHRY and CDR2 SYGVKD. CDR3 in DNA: TGTGCCATCAGTGTCGACAGGAAGAACACTGAAGCTTTCTTT. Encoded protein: CAISVDRKNTEAFF.

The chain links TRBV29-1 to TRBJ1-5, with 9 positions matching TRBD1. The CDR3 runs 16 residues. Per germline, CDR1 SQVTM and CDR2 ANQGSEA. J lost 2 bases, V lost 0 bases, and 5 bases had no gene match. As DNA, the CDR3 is TGCAGCGTTGAAGATGGGGACAGGGTAGGCAATCAGCCCCAGCATTTT. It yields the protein CSVEDGDRVGNQPQHF.

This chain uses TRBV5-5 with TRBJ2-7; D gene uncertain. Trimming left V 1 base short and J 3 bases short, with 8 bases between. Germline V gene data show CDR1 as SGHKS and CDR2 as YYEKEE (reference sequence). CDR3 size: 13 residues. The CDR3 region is CASSLTRNYEQYF. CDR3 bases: TGTGCCAGCAGCTTGACAAGAAACTACGAGCAGTACTTC. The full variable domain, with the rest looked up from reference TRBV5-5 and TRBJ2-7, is DAGVTQSPTHLIKTRGQQVTLRCSPISGHKSVSWYQQVLGQGPQFIFQYYEKEERGRGNFPDRFSARQFPNYSSELNVNALLLGDSALYLCASSLTRNYEQYFGPGTRLTVT.

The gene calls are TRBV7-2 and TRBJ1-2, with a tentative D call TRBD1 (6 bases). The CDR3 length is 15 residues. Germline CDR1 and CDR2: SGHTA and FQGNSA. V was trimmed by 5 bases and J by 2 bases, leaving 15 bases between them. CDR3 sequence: CASSADRRGNYGYTF. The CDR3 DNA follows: TGTGCCAGCAGCGCCGACAGGAGAGGGAACTATGGCTACACCTTC.

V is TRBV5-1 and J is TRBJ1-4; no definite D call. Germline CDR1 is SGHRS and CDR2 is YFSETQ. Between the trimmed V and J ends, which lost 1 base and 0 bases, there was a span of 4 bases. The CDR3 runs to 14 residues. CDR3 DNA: TGCGCCAGCAGCTTGCAATCAACTAATGAAAAACTGTTTTTT. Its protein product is CASSLQSTNEKLFF. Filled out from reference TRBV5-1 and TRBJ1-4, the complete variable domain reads KAGVTQTPRYLIKTRGQQVTLSCSPISGHRSVSWYQQTPGQGLQFLFEYFSETQRNKGNFPGRFSGRQFSNSRSEMNVSTLELGDSALYLCASSLQSTNEKLFFGSGTQLSVL.

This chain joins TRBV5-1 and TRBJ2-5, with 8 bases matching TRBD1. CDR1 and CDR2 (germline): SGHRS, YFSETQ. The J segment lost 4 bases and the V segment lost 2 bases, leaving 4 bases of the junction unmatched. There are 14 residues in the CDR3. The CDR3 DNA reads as TGCGCCAGCAGCTTAGGGACAGGCCCAGAGACCCAGTACTTC. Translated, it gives CASSLGTGPETQYF.

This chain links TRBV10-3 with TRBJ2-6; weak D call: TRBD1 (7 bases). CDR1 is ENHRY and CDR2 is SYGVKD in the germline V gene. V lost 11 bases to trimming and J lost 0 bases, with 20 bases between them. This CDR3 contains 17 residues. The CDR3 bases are TGTGCCTCTCAGGGGTCAGGGGGAGGCTCTGGGGCCAACGTCCTGACTTTC. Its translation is CASQGSGGGSGANVLTF.

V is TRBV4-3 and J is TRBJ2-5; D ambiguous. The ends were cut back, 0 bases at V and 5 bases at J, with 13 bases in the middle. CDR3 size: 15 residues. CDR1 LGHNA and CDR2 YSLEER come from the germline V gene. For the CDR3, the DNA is TGCGCCAGCAGCCAAGATGGGAAAGTCCCGGAGACCCAGTACTTC. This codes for CASSQDGKVPETQYF.

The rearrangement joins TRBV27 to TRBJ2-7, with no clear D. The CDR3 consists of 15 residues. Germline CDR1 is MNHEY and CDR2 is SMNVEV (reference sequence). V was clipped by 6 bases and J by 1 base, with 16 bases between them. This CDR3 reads CASSPVVIPSYEQYF. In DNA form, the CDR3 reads TGTGCCAGCAGCCCCGTCGTAATCCCGTCCTACGAGCAGTACTTC.

The CDR3 DNA sequence: TGTGCCAGAACAGGACAGGCGTATAATTCACCCCTCCACTTT. Translation gives CARTGQAYNSPLHF. The chain links TRBV2 to TRBJ1-6; 7 positions agree with TRBD1. There are 14 residues in the CDR3. CDR1 is SNHLY and CDR2 is FYNNEI in the germline V gene. V dropped 9 bases and J dropped 4; count of bases not matched to a gene: 6.

The CDR3 spells CAWSVGGLKETQYF. The DNA of the CDR3 is TGTGCCTGGAGTGTGGGGGGCCTGAAGGAGACCCAGTACTTC. V is TRBV30 and J is TRBJ2-5, with D possibly being TRBD1 or TRBD2 (6 bases each). The CDR3 loop spans 14 amino acids. Germline assignment: CDR1 GTSNPN and CDR2 SVGIG (reference sequence). V was clipped by 0 bases and J by 5 bases, with 13 bases between them.

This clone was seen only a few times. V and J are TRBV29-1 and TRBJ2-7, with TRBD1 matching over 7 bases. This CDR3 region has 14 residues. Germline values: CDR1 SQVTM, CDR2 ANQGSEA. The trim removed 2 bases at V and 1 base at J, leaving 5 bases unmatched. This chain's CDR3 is CSVETTGQSYEQYF. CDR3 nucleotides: TGCAGCGTTGAAACGACAGGGCAATCCTACGAGCAGTACTTC.

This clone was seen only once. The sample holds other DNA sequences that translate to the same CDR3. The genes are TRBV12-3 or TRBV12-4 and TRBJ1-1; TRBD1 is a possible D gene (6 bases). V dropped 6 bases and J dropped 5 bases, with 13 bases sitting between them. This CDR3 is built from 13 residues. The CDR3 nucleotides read TGTGCCAGCAGCCTAGGGGGTGGGACTGAAGCTTTCTTT. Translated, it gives CASSLGGGTEAFF.

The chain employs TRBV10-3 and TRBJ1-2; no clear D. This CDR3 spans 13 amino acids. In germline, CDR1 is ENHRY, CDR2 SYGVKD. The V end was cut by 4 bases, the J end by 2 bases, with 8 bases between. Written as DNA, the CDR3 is TGTGCCATCAGTGGAGATGGAAACTATGGCTACACCTTC. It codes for CAISGDGNYGYTF.

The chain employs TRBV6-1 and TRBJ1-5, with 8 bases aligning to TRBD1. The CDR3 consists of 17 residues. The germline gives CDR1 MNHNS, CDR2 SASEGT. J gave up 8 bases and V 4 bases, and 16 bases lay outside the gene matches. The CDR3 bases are TGTGCCAGCAGTGCGCCAGGGAACCGGACAGGGCCGGAGCCCCAGCATTTT. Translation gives CASSAPGNRTGPEPQHF.

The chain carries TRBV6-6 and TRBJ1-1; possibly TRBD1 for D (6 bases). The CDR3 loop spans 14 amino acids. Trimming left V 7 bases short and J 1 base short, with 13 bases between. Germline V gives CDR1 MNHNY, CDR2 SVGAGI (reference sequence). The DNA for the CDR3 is TGTGCCAGCACCCCGGACAGACAGAACACTGAAGCTTTCTTT. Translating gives CASTPDRQNTEAFF.

The CDR3 DNA reads as TGTGCCAGCACCGGCCGGGACATTCAGTACTTC. Encoded protein: CASTGRDIQYF. The chain is built from TRBV11-2 and TRBJ2-4; no reliable D call. Trimming took off 7 bases at V and 8 bases at J, with 9 bases between the two ends. Germline CDR1 and CDR2: SGHAT and FQNNGV. The CDR3 totals 11 residues.

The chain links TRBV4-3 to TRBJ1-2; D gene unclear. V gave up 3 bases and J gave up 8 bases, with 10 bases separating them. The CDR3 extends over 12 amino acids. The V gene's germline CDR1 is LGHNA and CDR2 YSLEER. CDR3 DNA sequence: TGCGCCAGCAGCCAGGATTACAGCGGCTACACCTTC. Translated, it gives CASSQDYSGYTF.

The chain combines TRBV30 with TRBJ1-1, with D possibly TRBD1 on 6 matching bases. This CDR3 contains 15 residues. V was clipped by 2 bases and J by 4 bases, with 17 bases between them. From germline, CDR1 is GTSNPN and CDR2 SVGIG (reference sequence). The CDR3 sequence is CAWSPWGGWGTEAFF. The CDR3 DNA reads TGTGCCTGGAGTCCCTGGGGGGGCTGGGGCACTGAAGCTTTCTTT. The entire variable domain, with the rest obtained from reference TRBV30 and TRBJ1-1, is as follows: SQTIHQWPATLVQPVGSPLSLECTVEGTSNPNLYWYRQAAGRGLQLLFYSVGIGQISSEVPQNLSASRPQDRQFILSSKKLLLSDSGFYLCAWSPWGGWGTEAFFGQGTRLTVV.

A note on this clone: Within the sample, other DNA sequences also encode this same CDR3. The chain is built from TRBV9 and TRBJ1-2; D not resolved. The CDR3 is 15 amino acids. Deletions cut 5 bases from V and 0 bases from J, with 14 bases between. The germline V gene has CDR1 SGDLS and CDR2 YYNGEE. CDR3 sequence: CASSLRVGANYGYTF. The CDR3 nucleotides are TGTGCCAGCAGTTTGAGGGTTGGAGCTAACTATGGCTACACCTTC.